A single sample is the source of the 11 T cell receptor beta chains below, sequenced in a study of OX40 agonist ivuxolimab in advanced cancers. Measured with immunoSEQ multiplex PCR; TCRdb has only the in-frame clones, and not every one. There are about 53,000 clones in the sample; 88% occur only once, and approximately 1.6% lies in the top ten. The source was CD4+ or CD8+ T cells sorted from blood, collected in a trial of the OX40 agonist ivuxolimab. The source is an adult with an advanced solid tumor such as melanoma, head and neck, liver or kidney cancer.

The rearrangement links TRBV19 to TRBJ2-2, with 13 bases matching TRBD2. Unmatched junction bases numbered 9, after V lost 4 bases and J lost 4 bases. CDR3 length: 18 residues. Germline values: CDR1 LNHDA, CDR2 SQIVND (reference sequence). The CDR3 DNA reads TGTGCCAGTAGTAGACAACTAGCGGGGGGGCCATTCACCGGGGAGCTGTTTTTT. Residues: CASSRQLAGGPFTGELFF.

The chain joins TRBV29-1 to TRBJ2-1; 7 positions match TRBD2. Germline CDR1 SQVTM, CDR2 ANQGSEA. CDR3 length equals 11 residues. V lost 6 bases and J lost 4; bases outside the gene matches: 0. The CDR3 nucleotides read TGCAGCGTAGCGGGATACAATGAGCAGTTCTTC. It translates to CSVAGYNEQFF.

This clone has only one observation. The CDR3 region has the DNA TGTGCCAGCAGTGAGTCCCAGGACATTAGCTCCTACGAGCAGTACTTC. Encoded protein: CASSESQDISSYEQYF. V and J are TRBV2 and TRBJ2-7; a possible D gene is TRBD1 (5 bases). V was cut by 3 bases and J by 0 bases, with 15 bases left in between. This CDR3 has 16 residues. The germline V gene encodes CDR1 SNHLY and CDR2 FYNNEI.

The chain is built from TRBV18 and TRBJ1-1; D might be TRBD1 (5 bases). Trimming took off 3 bases at V and 4 bases at J, with 12 bases between the two ends. Germline lookup yields CDR1 KGHSH and CDR2 LQKENI. This CDR3 has 14 amino acids. CDR3 sequence: CASSPEAGSTEAFF. The CDR3 DNA follows: TGTGCCAGCTCACCTGAGGCAGGGAGCACTGAAGCTTTCTTT. Using reference TRBV18 and TRBJ1-1 for the parts outside the CDR3, the full variable domain is NAGVMQNPRHLVRRRGQEARLRCSPMKGHSHVYWYRQLPEEGLKFMVYLQKENIIDESGMPKERFSAEFPKEGPSILRIQQVVRGDSAAYFCASSPEAGSTEAFFGQGTRLTVV.

The chain joins TRBV19 to TRBJ1-5; TRBD1 matches at 7 bases. The trim removed 5 bases at V and 5 bases at J, leaving 6 bases unmatched. Germline V CDR1 and CDR2: LNHDA, SQIVND (reference sequence). The CDR3 consists of 14 residues. CDR3 protein: CASSPGGQDQPQHF. The CDR3 region has the DNA TGTGCCAGTAGTCCAGGGGGACAAGATCAGCCCCAGCATTTT.

The chain carries TRBV5-1 and TRBJ2-3; D gene uncertain. Germline V gene data show CDR1 as SGHRS and CDR2 as YFSETQ. The CDR3 is made up of 17 amino acids. Trimming cost V 3 bases and J 4 bases, with 21 bases left between them. The CDR3, as DNA: TGCGCCAGCAGCTATTCCGTAGGGATCCACGAGTCAGATACGCAGTATTTT. As protein: CASSYSVGIHESDTQYF.

This clone was seen more than once but under ten times. This sequence joins TRBV30 and TRBJ1-1, with D uncertain. The germline V gene has CDR1 GTSNPN and CDR2 SVGIG (reference sequence). V was trimmed by 0 bases and J by 1 base, leaving 6 bases between them. This CDR3 contains 13 residues. The CDR3 protein is CAWSVQENTEAFF. In DNA form, the CDR3 reads TGTGCCTGGAGTGTTCAGGAGAACACTGAAGCTTTCTTT. Supplemented by reference TRBV30 and TRBJ1-1, the full variable domain reads SQTIHQWPATLVQPVGSPLSLECTVEGTSNPNLYWYRQAAGRGLQLLFYSVGIGQISSEVPQNLSASRPQDRQFILSSKKLLLSDSGFYLCAWSVQENTEAFFGQGTRLTVV.

The V gene is TRBV19, the J gene TRBJ1-4; D uncertain. The germline gives CDR1 LNHDA, CDR2 SQIVND (reference sequence). With 5 bases removed from V and 0 bases from J, the gap between germline ends came to 10 bases. This CDR3 region has 15 residues. The CDR3 sequence is CASSVNSATNEKLFF. CDR3 in DNA: TGTGCCAGTAGTGTGAACAGTGCAACTAATGAAAAACTGTTTTTT.

The chain has TRBV7-9 and TRBJ1-1, with a weak D call TRBD1 (5 bases). V dropped 4 bases and J dropped 4 bases, with 13 bases sitting between them. Per the germline V gene, CDR1 is SEHNR and CDR2 is FQNEAQ (reference sequence). The CDR3 is 14 amino acids. CDR3 sequence: CASSSYTGGTEAFF. CDR3 bases: TGTGCCAGCAGCTCTTACACCGGGGGCACTGAAGCTTTCTTT.

The V and J genes are TRBV29-1 and TRBJ2-5; TRBD2 aligns across 8 bases. There are 15 residues in the CDR3. With 6 bases clipped from V and 5 bases from J, the junction kept 14 bases outside the gene matches. Germline CDR1 reads SQVTM; CDR2 reads ANQGSEA. This chain's CDR3 is CSVAEVGGRPETQYF. In DNA form, the CDR3 reads TGCAGCGTGGCCGAGGTTGGCGGGAGGCCCGAGACCCAGTACTTC.

The chain couples TRBV7-3 to TRBJ2-2, with D unresolved. Germline CDR1 is SGHTA and CDR2 is FQGTGA. The CDR3 is made up of 11 amino acids. V lost 5 bases to trimming and J lost 5 bases, with 3 bases between them. This CDR3 reads CASSLTGELFF. In DNA form, the CDR3 reads TGTGCCAGCAGCCTTACCGGGGAGCTGTTTTTT.